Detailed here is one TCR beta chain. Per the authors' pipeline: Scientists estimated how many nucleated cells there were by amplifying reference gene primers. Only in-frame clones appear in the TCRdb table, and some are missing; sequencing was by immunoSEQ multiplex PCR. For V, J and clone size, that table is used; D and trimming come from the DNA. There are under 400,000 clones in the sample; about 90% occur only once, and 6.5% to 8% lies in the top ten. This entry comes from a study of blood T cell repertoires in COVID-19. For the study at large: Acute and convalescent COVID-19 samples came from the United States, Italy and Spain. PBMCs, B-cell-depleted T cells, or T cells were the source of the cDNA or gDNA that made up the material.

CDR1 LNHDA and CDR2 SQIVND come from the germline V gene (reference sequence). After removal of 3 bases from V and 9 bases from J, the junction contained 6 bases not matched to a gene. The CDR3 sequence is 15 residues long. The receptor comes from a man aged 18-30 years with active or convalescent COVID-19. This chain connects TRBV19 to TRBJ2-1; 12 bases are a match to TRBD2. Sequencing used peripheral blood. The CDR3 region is CASSILAGGLCEQFF. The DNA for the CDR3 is TGTGCCAGTAGTATTCTAGCGGGAGGGCTTTGTGAGCAGTTCTTC.